A single sample is the source of the 8 T cell receptor beta chains below, sequenced in a study of blood T cells in healthy people across ages. A second 7 to 11 cycle PCR used barcoded and J-beta primers. TCRdb reprocessed the 5' RACE reads via MiXCR and lists one record per CDR3 protein. The repertoire holds some 1.4 million distinct CDR3 sequences, with roughly 40% as singletons. The source material was blood. All receptors come from a woman aged 18-30 years in good health.

V usage is TRBV20-1 and J usage is TRBJ2-7, with TRBD1 matching 7 bases. The V and J ends lost 2 bases and 1 base, in that order; junction bases with no gene match: 11. This CDR3 comprises 16 residues. Germline V gives CDR1 DFQATT, CDR2 SNEGSKA (reference sequence). CDR3 DNA: TGCAGTGCTAGAAACTCACAGGGGCCCTTTTCCTACGAGCAGTACTTC. Encoded protein: CSARNSQGPFSYEQYF.

This clonotype was observed a few times. The chain employs TRBV10-3 and TRBJ2-7; 7 bases agree with TRBD1. V lost 5 bases and J lost 3; bases outside the gene matches: 7. This CDR3 is 14 amino acids long. Germline CDR1 reads ENHRY; CDR2 reads SYGVKD. The CDR3 DNA sequence: TGTGCCATCAGTAAGGGACAGATAAACTACGAGCAGTACTTC. Protein: CAISKGQINYEQYF.

The V call is TRBV27, the J call TRBJ2-7; D might be TRBD2 (5 bases). The V gene lost 5 bases and the J gene lost 0 bases, with 14 bases spanning the gap. Germline CDR1 is MNHEY and CDR2 is SMNVEV (reference sequence). The CDR3 extends over 15 amino acids. The CDR3, as DNA: TGTGCCAGCAGTGTAAGCGTAGGGAGCTCCTACGAGCAGTACTTC. This sequence encodes CASSVSVGSSYEQYF.

This clonotype occurred a few times. A read error is possible here, since a much larger clone lies one base away. V gene TRBV20-1 combines with J gene TRBJ2-1; TRBD2 matches at 8 bases. The CDR3 consists of 15 residues. V lost 0 bases and J lost 8; bases outside the gene matches: 9. From germline, CDR1 is DFQATT and CDR2 SNEGSKA (reference sequence). CDR3 DNA sequence: TGCAGTGCTAGAGATTGGGGAGCGGGAGTCCATGAGCAGTTCTTC. Translated, it gives CSARDWGAGVHEQFF.

This clonotype was seen a handful of times. The chain combines TRBV7-8 with TRBJ1-1, with D possibly matching TRBD1 (6 bases). Trimming took off 3 bases at V and 2 bases at J, with 22 bases between the two ends. The length of the CDR3 is 18 residues. The germline gives CDR1 SGHVS, CDR2 FQNEAQ. The CDR3 region has the DNA TGTGCCAGCAGCTTGCAATATTCTGGACAGAGAGGTAACACTGAAGCTTTCTTT. Translation: CASSLQYSGQRGNTEAFF.

For this clonotype: A much bigger clone sits one base away, suggesting this may be a read error. The genes are TRBV13 and TRBJ1-2; 7 bases are shared with TRBD1. CDR3 length: 11 residues. V was pared by 8 bases and J by 3 bases, with 0 bases of the junction left unmatched. The germline CDR1 and CDR2 sequences are PRHDT and FYEKMQ (reference sequence). The DNA of the CDR3 is TGTGCCAGCGGACAGGACTATGGCTACACCTTC. Its translation is CASGQDYGYTF.

With respect to this clonotype: This may arise from a read error, as a much more abundant clone is one base away. The CDR3 loop is CASNQTGLVPDTQYF. The CDR3 bases are TGTGCCAGCAACCAAACGGGACTAGTACCAGATACGCAGTATTTT. V is TRBV4-2 and J is TRBJ2-3; 8 bases are shared with TRBD2. CDR1 is LGHNA, CDR2 YNFKEQ, per germline. This CDR3 is built from 15 residues.

The table lists this clonotype with a few counts. The chain employs TRBV5-1 and TRBJ2-1; 11 positions agree with TRBD2. After removal of 4 bases from V and 5 bases from J, the junction contained 8 bases not matched to a gene. The CDR3 extends over 16 amino acids. In germline, CDR1 is SGHRS, CDR2 YFSETQ. The DNA of the CDR3 is TGCGCCAGCAGCGCGAGGACTAGCGGGTATCACAATGAGCAGTTCTTC. Its translation is CASSARTSGYHNEQFF.